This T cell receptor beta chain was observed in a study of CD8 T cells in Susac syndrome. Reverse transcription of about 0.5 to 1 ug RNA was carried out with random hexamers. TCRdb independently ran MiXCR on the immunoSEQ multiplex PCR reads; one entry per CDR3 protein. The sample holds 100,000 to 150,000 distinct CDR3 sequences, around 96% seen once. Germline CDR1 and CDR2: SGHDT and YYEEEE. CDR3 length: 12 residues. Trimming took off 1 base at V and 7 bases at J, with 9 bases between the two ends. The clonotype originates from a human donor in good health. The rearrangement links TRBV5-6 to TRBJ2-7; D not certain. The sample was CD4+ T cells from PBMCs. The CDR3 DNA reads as TGTGCCAGCAGCTTGCCCTCACGAGAGCAGTACTTC. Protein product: CASSLPSREQYF. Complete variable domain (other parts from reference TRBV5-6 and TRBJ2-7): DAGVTQSPTHLIKTRGQQVTLRCSPKSGHDTVSWYQQALGQGPQFIFQYYEEEERQRGNFPDRFSGHQFPNYSSELNVNALLLGDSALYLCASSLPSREQYFGPGTRLTVT.